Sequencing of this T cell receptor beta chain was carried out in a study of graft-versus-host responses after intestinal transplantation. Study summary: All recipients were given anti-thymocyte globulin induction, and tacrolimus and steroids were then administered for roughly three years.

Overall study findings and caveats: In patients with graft-donor T cell macrochimerism, allograft graft-versus-host to host-versus-graft clonal ratios were high. Maximum circulating GvH clone levels tracked with early post-transplant HvG decreases. Analysis identified GvH clones in recipient marrow, with some appearing first in ileum or blood.

The CDR3 is made up of 16 amino acids. V shed 3 bases, J shed 5 bases, and the junction held 11 bases outside the gene matches. Germline CDR1 LNHDA, CDR2 SQIVND (reference sequence). About this clone: No antigen is known for it.

Profiling relied on immunoSEQ multiplex PCR, and the TCRdb table lists in-frame clones only, not all of them. The table has approximately 37,000 clones, roughly 86% seen once. This sequence was found in a human patient who received an intestinal transplant, so some T cells may come from the graft donor. This material consisted of PBMCs, taken less than 280 days after transplant. V and J are TRBV19 and TRBJ1-1; 8 nucleotides match TRBD1. This CDR3 reads CASSIASQGAWTEAFF. CDR3 DNA: TGTGCCAGTAGTATCGCGAGTCAGGGGGCTTGGACTGAAGCTTTCTTT.